This TCR beta chain came from a study of shared clonotypes between healthy human individuals (TCRdb year 2020). Broadly, across the study: The cohort included a few men and a couple of women between 18 and 49 years of age. Per donor, three plates each were used for CD4 naive and CD4 memory, two for CD8 naive, and one for CD8 memory. The study deeply sequenced blood TCR repertoires of five healthy adults to estimate repertoire size and the extent of clonotype sharing between individuals. Each donor's leukapheresis produced roughly between roughly 0.9 and 8.9 billion PBMCs. To increase sequencing depth and limit assay-specific biases, different laboratories used diverse techniques to prepare libraries and sequence TCR repertoires. Broader findings and caveats from the paper: Pairwise subsampling indicated that sequencing depth was expected to affect the degree of clonotype sharing among donors. Naive subsets generally had larger estimated clonotype richness than memory subsets. Compared with non-shared clonotypes, clonotypes shared by all four sorted-subset donors had higher generation probabilities. Rarefaction of sorted-subset datasets indicated incomplete sequencing despite the large sequencing depth. Sampling was limited to blood, and TCR repertoires in tissue likely differ from TCR repertoires in blood. Across a handful of donors, approximately 5% of naive CD4, approximately 4% of naive CD8, around 2.5% of memory CD4, and roughly 0.4% of memory CD8 clonotypes were shared. The genetic and exposure-history diversity represented was limited by the small number of donors.

To note about this clone: There is no known antigen for this receptor. No quality values exist for individual bases; no much larger clone is one base distant. This sample also contains other DNA sequences that code for the same CDR3.

Healthy HIV-negative adults with no recently reported acute infections or vaccinations were included as donors. Every donor was a Caucasian adult residing in Nashville, Tennessee, USA. CD4+ T cells were enriched by magnetic negative selection, after which naive cells were positively selected on CD45RA and the negative fraction was taken as the memory subset. After blood collection by leukapheresis, PBMCs were isolated using Ficoll-Histopaque density gradient centrifugation and then cryopreserved in the vapor phase of liquid nitrogen. Analytical flow cytometry was used to check the purity and quantity of every magnetically sorted T cell population. Each sorted fraction had its genomic DNA isolated and then quantified by UV absorbance on a Nanodrop 2000c. Taken from the germline V gene, the CDR1 and CDR2 loops are MDHEN and SYDVKM. V and J are truncated by 4 bases and 0 bases respectively, leaving an intervening sequence of 4 bases. Measured from the cysteine to the phenylalanine, the CDR3 is 13 residues long. Of the read, only the CDR3 DNA is kept; its 39 bases are in frame from base 1.

Using the deep immunoSEQ assay, multiplex PCR amplified TCR CDR3 regions from genomic DNA. Extracted genomic DNA from each cell subset was spread evenly across all wells of several immunoSEQ 96-well plates, with each plate serving as a replicate. Each replicate PCR for sorted subsets received about 210 ng genomic DNA, equal to tens of thousands of T cell genomes. Purified libraries were measured with a Qubit 3.0 fluorometer, size-checked on a Bioanalyzer 2100, and measured again with the KAPA Library Quantification kit. Each immunoSEQ 96-well plate was sequenced on its own single-read 150-cycle Illumina NextSeq 550 flow cell. Under the source paper's analysis protocol: Because the immunoSEQ output included only junctional sequences and no quality scores, the filtering could not be the same as the filtering used for full-length reads. To assign V/J genes and CDR3, sequences were annotated against IMGT germline references using PyIR, a Python wrapper for IgBLAST v1.9. Reads with weak V/J assignments (E-value above 1e-6), missing CDR3, stop codons, out-of-frame junctions, or ambiguous translated residues were removed. V3J clonotypes were defined as sequences sharing an identical inferred V gene, J gene, and CDR3 amino acid sequence. Percentage overlap between repertoires was computed as shared unique clonotypes divided by the size of the smaller repertoire. Three approaches were used to assess repertoire richness: RTK rarefaction, the Chao1 estimator, and Recon v2.1 estimates of unobserved clonotypes. Generation probabilities were computed with OLGA for all TCRbeta clonotypes obtained by the gDNA method from several donors. Drawn from immuneACCESS, this table holds only the in-frame rearrangements with V and J called that TCRdb kept. Clones are partly lost; checked studies trace under half to an unresolved V gene and leave the rest unexplained. Clone size and V and J calls were adopted from that table, with D and trimming inferred from the DNA. The sample table contains 500,000 to 550,000 clones; only one count was recorded for approximately 95% of them. The ten biggest clones cover around 0.066% of the sample.

This TCR was recovered from a woman aged 25-40 years in good health. Sequences were obtained from naive CD4+ T cells sorted from blood. This specimen's cell subset or site label, per the study, means: CD45RA+ positively selected. The rearranged segments are TRBV28 and TRBJ1-3; the D segment cannot be called with confidence. The CDR3 corresponds to CASSSHSGNTIYF. The DNA sequence is TGTGCCAGCAGTTCTCACTCTGGAAACACCATATATTTT.